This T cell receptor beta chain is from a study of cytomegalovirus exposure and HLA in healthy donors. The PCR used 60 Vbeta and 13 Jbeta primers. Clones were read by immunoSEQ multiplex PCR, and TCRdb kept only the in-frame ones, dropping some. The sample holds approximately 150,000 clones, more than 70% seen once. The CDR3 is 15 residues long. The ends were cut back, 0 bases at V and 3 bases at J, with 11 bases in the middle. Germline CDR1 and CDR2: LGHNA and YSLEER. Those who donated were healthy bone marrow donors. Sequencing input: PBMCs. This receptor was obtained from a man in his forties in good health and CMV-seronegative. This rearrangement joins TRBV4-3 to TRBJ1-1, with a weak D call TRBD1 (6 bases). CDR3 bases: TGCGCCAGCAGCCAAGATCGGGCAGGGGACACTGAAGCTTTCTTT. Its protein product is CASSQDRAGDTEAFF.